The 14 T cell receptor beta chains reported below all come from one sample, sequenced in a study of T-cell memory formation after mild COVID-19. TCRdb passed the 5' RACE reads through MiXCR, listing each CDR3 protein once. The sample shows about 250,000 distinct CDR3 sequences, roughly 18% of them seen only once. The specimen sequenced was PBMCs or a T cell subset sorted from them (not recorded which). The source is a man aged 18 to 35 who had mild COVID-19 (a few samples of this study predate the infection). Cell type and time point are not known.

The CDR3 DNA is TGTGCCAGCAGATTCGACCTTAACACTGAAGCTTTCTTT. Translated: CASRFDLNTEAFF. The chain employs TRBV12-3 or TRBV12-4 and TRBJ1-1; D remains unclear. The V end lost 6 bases, the J end lost 2 bases, and 10 bases lay between the germline ends. This CDR3 region has 13 residues.

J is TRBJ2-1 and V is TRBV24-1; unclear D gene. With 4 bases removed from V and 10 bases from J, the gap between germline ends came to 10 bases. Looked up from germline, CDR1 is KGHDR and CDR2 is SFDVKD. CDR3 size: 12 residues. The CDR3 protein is CATSEQDGEQFF. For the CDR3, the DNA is TGTGCCACCAGTGAACAAGATGGGGAGCAGTTCTTC.

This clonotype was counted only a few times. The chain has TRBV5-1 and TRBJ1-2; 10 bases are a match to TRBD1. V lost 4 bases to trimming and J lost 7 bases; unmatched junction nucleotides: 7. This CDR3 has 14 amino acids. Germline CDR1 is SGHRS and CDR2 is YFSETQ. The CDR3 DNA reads TGCGCCAGCAGCGGGACAGGGGATTGGCTTGGCTACACCTTC. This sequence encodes CASSGTGDWLGYTF.

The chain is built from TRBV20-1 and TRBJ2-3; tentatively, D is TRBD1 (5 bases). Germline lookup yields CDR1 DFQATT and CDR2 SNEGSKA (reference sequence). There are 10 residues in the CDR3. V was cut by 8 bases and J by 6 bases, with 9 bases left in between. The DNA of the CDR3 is TGCAGTCCGACAGAGGATACGCAGTATTTT. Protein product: CSPTEDTQYF.

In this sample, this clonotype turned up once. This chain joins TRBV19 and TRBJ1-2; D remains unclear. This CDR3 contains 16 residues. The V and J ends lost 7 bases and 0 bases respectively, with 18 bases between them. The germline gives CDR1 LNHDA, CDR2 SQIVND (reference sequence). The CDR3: CASTRDVVITNYGYTF. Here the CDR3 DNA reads TGTGCCAGTACTCGGGATGTTGTGATTACTAACTATGGCTACACCTTC.

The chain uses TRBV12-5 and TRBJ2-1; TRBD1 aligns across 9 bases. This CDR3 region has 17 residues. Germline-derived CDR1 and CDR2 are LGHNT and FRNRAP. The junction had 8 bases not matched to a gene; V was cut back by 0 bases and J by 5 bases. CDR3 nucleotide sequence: TGTGCTAGTGGTTTGGTACGGGGACAGGGCAGTGACAATGAGCAGTTCTTC. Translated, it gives CASGLVRGQGSDNEQFF.

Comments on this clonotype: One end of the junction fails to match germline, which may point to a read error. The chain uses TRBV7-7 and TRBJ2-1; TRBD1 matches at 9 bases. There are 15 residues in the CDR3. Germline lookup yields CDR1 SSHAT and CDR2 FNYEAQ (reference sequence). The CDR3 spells CASSYGTGRGYEQFF. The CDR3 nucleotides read TGTGCTAGCAGCTACGGGACAGGGCGAGGGTATGAGCAGTTCTTC.

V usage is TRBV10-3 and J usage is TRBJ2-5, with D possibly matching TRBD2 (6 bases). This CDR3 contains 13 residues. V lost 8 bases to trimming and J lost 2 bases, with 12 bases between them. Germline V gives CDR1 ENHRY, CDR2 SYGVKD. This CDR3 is CAISETRQETQYF. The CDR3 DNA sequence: TGTGCCATCTCTGAGACTAGACAAGAGACCCAGTACTTC.

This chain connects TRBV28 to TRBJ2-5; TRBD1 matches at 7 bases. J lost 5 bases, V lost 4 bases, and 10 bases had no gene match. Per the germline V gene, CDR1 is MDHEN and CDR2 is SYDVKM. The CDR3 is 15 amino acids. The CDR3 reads CASSSPGGTVETQYF. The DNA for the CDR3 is TGTGCCAGCAGTTCCCCAGGGGGAACGGTCGAGACCCAGTACTTC.

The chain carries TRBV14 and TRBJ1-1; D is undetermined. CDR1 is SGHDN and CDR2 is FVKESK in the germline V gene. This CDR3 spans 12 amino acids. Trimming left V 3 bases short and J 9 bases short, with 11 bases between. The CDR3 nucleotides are TGTGCCAGCAGCCAGCAGAATTCCAAAGCTTTCTTT. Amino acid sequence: CASSQQNSKAFF.

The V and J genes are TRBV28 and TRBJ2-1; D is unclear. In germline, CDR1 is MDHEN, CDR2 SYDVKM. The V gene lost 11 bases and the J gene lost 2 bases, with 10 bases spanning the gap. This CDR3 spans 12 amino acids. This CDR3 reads CAGGATYNEQFF. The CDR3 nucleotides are TGTGCCGGTGGCGCTACCTACAATGAGCAGTTCTTC.

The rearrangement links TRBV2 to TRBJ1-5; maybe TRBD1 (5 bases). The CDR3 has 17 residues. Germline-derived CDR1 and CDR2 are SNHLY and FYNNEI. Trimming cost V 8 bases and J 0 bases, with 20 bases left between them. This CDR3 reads CASGTAAVTTSNQPQHF. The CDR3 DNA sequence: TGTGCCAGCGGGACGGCTGCCGTCACAACTAGCAATCAGCCCCAGCATTTT.

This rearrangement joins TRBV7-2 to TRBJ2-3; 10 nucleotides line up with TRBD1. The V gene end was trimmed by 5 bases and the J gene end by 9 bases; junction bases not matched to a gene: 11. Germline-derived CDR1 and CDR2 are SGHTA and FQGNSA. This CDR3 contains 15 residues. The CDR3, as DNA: TGTGCCAGCAGCCCCCATTCGGGACAGGGGCCGACGCAGTATTTT. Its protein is CASSPHSGQGPTQYF.

CDR3 DNA sequence: TGTGCCAGCAGCCCACGGACAGGGGGATATCACGAGCAGTACGTC. This encodes CASSPRTGGYHEQYV. This chain links TRBV9 with TRBJ2-7, with 10 nucleotides matching TRBD1. CDR3 length: 15 residues. CDR1 is SGDLS and CDR2 is YYNGEE in the germline V gene. J gave up 5 bases and V 4 bases, and 9 bases lay outside the gene matches.